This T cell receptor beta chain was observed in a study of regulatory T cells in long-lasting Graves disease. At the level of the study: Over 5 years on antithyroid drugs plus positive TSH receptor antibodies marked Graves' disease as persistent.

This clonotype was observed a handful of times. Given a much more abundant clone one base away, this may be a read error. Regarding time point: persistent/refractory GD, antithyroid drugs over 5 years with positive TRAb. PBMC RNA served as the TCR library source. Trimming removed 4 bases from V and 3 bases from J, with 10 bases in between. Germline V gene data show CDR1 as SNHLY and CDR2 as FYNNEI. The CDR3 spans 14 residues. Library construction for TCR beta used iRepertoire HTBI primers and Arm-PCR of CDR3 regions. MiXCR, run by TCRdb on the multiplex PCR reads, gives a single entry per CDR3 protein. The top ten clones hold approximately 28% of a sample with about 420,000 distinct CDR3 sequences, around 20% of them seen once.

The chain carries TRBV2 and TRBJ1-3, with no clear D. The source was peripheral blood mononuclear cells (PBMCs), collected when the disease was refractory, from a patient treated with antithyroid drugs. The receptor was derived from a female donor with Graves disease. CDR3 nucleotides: TGTGCCAGCAGTGGAGGACGGCGTGGAAACACCATATATTTT. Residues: CASSGGRRGNTIYF.